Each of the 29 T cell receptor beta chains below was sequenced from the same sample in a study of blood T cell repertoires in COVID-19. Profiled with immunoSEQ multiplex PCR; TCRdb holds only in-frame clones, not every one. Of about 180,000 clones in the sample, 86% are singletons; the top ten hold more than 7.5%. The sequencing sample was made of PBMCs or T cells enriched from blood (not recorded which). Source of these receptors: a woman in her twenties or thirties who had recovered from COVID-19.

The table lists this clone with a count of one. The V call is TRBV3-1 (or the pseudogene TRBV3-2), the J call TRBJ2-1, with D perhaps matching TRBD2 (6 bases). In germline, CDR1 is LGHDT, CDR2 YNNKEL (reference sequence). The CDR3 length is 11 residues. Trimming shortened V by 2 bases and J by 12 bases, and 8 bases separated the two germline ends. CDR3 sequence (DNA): TGTGCCAGCAGCCAAAGGAGGGGGCAGTTCTTC. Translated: CASSQRRGQFF.

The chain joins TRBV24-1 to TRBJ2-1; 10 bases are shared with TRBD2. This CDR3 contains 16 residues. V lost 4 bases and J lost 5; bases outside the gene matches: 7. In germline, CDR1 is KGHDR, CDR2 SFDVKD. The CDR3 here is CATSEYGTSVDNEQFF. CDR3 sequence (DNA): TGTGCCACCAGTGAATACGGGACTAGCGTTGACAATGAGCAGTTCTTC.

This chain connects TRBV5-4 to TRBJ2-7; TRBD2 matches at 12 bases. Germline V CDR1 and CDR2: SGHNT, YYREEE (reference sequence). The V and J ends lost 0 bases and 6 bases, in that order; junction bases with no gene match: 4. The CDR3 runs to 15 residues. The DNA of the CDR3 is TGTGCCAGCAGCTTGGCTAGCGGGAGGGCAAGCGAGCAGTACTTC. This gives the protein CASSLASGRASEQYF.

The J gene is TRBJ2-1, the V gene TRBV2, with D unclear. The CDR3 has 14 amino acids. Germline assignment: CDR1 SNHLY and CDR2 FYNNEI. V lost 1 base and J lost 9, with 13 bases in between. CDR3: CASSEGAPLIEQFF. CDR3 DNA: TGTGCCAGCAGTGAAGGGGCCCCCCTCATTGAGCAGTTCTTC.

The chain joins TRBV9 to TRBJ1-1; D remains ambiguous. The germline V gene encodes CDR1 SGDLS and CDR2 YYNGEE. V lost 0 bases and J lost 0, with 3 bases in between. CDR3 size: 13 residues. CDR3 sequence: CASSVGMNTEAFF. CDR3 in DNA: TGTGCCAGCAGCGTAGGTATGAACACTGAAGCTTTCTTT.

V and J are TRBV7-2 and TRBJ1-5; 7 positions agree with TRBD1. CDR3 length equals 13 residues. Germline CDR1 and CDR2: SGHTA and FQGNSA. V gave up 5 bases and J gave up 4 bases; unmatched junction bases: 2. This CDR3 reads CASSKQGNQPQHF. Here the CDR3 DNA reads TGTGCCAGCAGCAAACAGGGGAATCAGCCCCAGCATTTT.

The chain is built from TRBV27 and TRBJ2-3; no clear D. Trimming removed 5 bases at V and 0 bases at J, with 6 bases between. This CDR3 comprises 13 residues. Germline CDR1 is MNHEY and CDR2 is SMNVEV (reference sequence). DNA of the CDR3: TGTGCCAGCAGTCCTATAAGCACAGATACGCAGTATTTT. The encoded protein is CASSPISTDTQYF.

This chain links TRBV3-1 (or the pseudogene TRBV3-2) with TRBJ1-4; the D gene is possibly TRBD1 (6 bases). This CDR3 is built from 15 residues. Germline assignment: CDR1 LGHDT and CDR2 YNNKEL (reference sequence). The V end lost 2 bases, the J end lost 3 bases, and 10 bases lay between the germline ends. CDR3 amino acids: CASSQQTGSNEKLFF. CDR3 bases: TGTGCCAGCAGCCAACAAACAGGGTCTAATGAAAAACTGTTTTTT.

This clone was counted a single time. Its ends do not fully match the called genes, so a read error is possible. The CDR3 DNA follows: TGTGCTAGCAGCCGCCTCCGCCGCGCGGGCGATCAGCCCCAGCATTTT. It translates to CASSRLRRAGDQPQHF. This chain uses TRBV7-7 with TRBJ1-5; D unresolved. This CDR3 is 16 amino acids long. From germline, CDR1 is SSHAT and CDR2 FNYEAQ (reference sequence).

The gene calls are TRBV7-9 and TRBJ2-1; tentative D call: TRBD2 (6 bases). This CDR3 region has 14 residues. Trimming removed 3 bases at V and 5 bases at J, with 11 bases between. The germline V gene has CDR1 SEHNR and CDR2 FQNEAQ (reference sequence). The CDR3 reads CASSLGLNHNEQFF. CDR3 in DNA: TGTGCCAGCAGCTTGGGACTCAATCACAATGAGCAGTTCTTC.

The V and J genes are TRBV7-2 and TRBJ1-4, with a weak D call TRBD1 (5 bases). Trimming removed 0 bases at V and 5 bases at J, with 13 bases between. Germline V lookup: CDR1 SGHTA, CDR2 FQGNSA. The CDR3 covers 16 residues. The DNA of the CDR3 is TGTGCCAGCAGCTTAGCGCCGGGACTCATCAATGAAAAACTGTTTTTT. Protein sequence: CASSLAPGLINEKLFF.

CDR3: CASSVSSGLLTDTQYF. CDR3 in DNA: TGTGCCAGCAGCGTATCCAGCGGGCTCCTCACAGATACGCAGTATTTT. The chain joins TRBV9 to TRBJ2-3; possibly TRBD2 for D (6 bases). Trimming removed 1 base from V and 2 bases from J, with 14 bases in between. Germline V CDR1 and CDR2: SGDLS, YYNGEE. The CDR3 consists of 16 residues.

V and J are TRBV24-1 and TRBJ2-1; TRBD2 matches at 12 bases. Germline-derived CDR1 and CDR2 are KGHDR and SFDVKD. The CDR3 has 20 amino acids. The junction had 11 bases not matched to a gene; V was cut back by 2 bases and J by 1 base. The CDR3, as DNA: TGTGCCACCAGTGATTGGGGGACTAGCGGGTATAGATTATCCTACAATGAGCAGTTCTTC. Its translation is CATSDWGTSGYRLSYNEQFF.

CDR3 loop: CASGLWAESFTEAFF. The CDR3 DNA reads as TGTGCTAGTGGTTTGTGGGCTGAATCTTTCACTGAAGCTTTCTTT. The chain joins TRBV12-5 to TRBJ1-1; no clear D. Germline-derived CDR1 and CDR2 are LGHNT and FRNRAP. V was shortened by 2 bases and J by 4 bases, with 14 bases between the two germline ends. The CDR3 totals 15 residues.

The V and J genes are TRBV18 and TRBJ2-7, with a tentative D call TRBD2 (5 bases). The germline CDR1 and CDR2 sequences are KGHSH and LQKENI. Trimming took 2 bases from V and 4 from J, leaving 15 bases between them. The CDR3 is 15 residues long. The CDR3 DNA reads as TGTGCCAGCTCACCAGTAGAGGGCGCTGGGTACGAGCAGTACTTC. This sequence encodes CASSPVEGAGYEQYF.

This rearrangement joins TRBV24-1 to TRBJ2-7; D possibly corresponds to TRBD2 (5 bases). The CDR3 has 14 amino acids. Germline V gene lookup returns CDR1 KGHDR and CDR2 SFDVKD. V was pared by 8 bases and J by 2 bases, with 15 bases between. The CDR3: CATNDGVSPYEQYF. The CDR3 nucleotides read TGTGCCACCAATGACGGGGTGAGTCCCTACGAGCAGTACTTC.

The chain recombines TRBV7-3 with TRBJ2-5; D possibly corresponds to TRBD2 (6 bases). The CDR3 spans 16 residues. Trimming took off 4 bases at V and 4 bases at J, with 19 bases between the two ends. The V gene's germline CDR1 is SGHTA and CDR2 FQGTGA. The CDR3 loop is CASSSLGRGELETQYF. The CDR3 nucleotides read TGTGCCAGCAGCTCCCTGGGGCGGGGAGAGTTAGAGACCCAGTACTTC.

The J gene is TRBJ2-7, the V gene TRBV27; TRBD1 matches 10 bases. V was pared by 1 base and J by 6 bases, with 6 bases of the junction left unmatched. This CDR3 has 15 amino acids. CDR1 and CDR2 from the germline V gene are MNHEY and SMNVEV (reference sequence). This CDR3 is CASSLLKDRGGEQYF. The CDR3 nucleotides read TGTGCCAGCAGTTTATTGAAGGACAGGGGGGGCGAGCAGTACTTC.

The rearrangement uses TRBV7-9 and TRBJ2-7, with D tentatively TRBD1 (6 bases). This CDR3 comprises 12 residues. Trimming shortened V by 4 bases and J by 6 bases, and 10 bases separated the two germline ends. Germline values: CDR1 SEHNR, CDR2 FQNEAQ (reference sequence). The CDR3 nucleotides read TGTGCCAGCAGCTCTATAGGGGGCGAGCAGTACTTC. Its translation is CASSSIGGEQYF.

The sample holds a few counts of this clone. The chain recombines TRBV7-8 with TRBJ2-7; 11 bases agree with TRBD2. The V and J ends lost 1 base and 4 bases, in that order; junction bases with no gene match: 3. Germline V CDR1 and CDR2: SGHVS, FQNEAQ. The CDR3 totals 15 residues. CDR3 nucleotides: TGTGCCAGCAGCTTAGGACTAGCGGGGCTGTACGAGCAGTACTTC. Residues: CASSLGLAGLYEQYF.

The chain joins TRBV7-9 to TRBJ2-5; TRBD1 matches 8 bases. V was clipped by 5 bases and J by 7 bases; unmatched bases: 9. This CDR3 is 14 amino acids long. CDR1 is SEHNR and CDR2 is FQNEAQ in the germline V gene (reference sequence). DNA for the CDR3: TGTGCCAGCAGCCCAGGACAGGGTTTAGCGACCCAGTACTTC. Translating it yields CASSPGQGLATQYF.

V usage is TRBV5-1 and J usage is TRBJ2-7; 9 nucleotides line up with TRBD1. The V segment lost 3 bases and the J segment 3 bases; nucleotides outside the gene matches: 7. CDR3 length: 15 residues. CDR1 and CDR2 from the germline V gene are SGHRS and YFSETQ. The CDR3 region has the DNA TGCGCCAGCAGCTCCCCGGGGACAGGGAACTACGAGCAGTACTTC. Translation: CASSSPGTGNYEQYF.

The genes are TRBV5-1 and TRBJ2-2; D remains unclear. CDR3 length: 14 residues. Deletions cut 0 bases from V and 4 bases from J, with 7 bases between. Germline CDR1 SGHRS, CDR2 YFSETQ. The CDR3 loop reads CASSLDIPTGELFF. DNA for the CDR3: TGCGCCAGCAGCTTGGACATACCCACCGGGGAGCTGTTTTTT.

CDR3 in amino acids: CASSDQAGVKYEQYF. For the CDR3, the DNA is TGTGCCAGCAGTGACCAAGCGGGAGTTAAATACGAGCAGTACTTC. V usage is TRBV6-1 and J usage is TRBJ2-7; 8 nucleotides align to TRBD2. From germline, CDR1 is MNHNS and CDR2 SASEGT. The V and J ends lost 3 bases and 4 bases, in that order; junction bases with no gene match: 8. The CDR3 is 15 amino acids.

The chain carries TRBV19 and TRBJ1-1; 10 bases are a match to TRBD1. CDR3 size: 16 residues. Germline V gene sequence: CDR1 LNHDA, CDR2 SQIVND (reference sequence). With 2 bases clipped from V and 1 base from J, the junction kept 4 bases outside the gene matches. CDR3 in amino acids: CASSIRGTGANTEAFF. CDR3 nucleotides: TGTGCCAGTAGTATACGTGGGACAGGGGCGAACACTGAAGCTTTCTTT.

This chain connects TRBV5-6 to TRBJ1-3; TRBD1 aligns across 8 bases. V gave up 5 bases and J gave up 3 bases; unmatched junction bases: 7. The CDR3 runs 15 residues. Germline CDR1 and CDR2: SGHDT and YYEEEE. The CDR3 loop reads CASRPTGGSGNTIYF. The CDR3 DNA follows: TGTGCCAGCAGACCAACAGGGGGTAGTGGAAACACCATATATTTT.

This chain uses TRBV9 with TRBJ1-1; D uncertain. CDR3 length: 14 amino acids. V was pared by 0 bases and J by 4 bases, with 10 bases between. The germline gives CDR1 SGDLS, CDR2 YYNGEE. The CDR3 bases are TGTGCCAGCAGCGTAGCCGGGAAAAGCACTGAAGCTTTCTTT. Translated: CASSVAGKSTEAFF.

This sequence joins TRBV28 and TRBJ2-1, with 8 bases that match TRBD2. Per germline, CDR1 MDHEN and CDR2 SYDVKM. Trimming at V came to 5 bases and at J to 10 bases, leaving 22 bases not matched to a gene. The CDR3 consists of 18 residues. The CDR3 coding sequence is TGTGCCAGCAGTCCACCGCTCGGGGAAGCGGGAGTCCTCGGGGAGCAGTTCTTC. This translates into CASSPPLGEAGVLGEQFF.

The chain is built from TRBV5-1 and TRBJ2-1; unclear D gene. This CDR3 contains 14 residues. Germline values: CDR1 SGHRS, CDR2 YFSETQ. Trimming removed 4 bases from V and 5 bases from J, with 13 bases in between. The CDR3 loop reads CASSPTGSNNEQFF. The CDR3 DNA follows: TGCGCCAGCAGCCCCACCGGGTCGAACAATGAGCAGTTCTTC.